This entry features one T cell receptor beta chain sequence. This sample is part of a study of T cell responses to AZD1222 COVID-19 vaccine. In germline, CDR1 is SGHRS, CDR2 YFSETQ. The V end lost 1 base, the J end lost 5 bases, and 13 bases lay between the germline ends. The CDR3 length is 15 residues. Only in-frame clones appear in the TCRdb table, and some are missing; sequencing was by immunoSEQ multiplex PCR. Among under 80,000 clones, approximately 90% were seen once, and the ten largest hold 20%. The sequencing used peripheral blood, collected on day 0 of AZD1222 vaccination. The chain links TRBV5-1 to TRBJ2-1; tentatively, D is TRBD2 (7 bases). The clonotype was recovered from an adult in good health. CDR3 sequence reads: CASSLMRGGHNEQFF. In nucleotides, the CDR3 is TGCGCCAGCAGCTTGATGAGGGGGGGCCACAATGAGCAGTTCTTC. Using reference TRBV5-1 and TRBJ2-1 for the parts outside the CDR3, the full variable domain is KAGVTQTPRYLIKTRGQQVTLSCSPISGHRSVSWYQQTPGQGLQFLFEYFSETQRNKGNFPGRFSGRQFSNSRSEMNVSTLELGDSALYLCASSLMRGGHNEQFFGPGTRLTVL.